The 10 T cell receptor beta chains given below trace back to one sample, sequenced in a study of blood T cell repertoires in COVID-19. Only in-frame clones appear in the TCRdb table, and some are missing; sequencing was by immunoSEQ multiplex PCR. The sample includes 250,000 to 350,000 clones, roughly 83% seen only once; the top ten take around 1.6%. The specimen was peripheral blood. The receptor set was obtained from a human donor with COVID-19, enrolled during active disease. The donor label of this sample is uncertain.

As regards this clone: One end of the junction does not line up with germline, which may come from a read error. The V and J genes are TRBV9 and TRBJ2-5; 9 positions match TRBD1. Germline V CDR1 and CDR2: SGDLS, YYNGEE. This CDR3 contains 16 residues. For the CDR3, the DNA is TGTGCCAGCAGCGTAGGCGCCACAGGGGGCCAAGAGGCCCAGTACTTC. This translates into CASSVGATGGQEAQYF. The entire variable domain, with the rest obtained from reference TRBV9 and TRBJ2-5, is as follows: DSGVTQTPKHLITATGQRVTLRCSPRSGDLSVYWYQQSLDQGLQFLIQYYNGEERAKGNILERFSAQQFPDLHSELNLSSLELGDSALYFCASSVGATGGQEAQYFGPGTRLLVL.

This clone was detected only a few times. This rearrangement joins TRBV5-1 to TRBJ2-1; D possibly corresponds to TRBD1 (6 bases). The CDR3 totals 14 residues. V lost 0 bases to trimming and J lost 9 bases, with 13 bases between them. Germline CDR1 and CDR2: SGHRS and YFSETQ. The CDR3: CASSLEGGPSEQFF. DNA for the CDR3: TGCGCCAGCAGCTTGGAAGGGGGTCCGAGTGAGCAGTTCTTC. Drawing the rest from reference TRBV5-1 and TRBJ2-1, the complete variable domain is KAGVTQTPRYLIKTRGQQVTLSCSPISGHRSVSWYQQTPGQGLQFLFEYFSETQRNKGNFPGRFSGRQFSNSRSEMNVSTLELGDSALYLCASSLEGGPSEQFFGPGTRLTVL.

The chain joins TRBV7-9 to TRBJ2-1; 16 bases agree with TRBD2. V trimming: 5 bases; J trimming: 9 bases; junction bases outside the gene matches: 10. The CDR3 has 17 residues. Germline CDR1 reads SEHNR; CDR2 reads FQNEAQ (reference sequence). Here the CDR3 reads CASSPPGLAGGLSEQFF. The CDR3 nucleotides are TGTGCCAGCAGCCCCCCGGGACTAGCGGGAGGGCTTAGTGAGCAGTTCTTC.

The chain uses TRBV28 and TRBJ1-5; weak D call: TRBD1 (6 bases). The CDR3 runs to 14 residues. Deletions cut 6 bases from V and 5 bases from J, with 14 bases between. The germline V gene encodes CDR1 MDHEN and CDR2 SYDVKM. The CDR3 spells CASRPGQTDQPQHF. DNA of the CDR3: TGTGCCAGCAGACCCGGACAGACTGATCAGCCCCAGCATTTT.

CDR3 region: CASSLIRGLAGSYNEQFF. DNA for the CDR3: TGTGCCAGCAGCTTAATTAGGGGACTAGCGGGATCCTACAATGAGCAGTTCTTC. J is TRBJ2-1 and V is TRBV7-9; TRBD2 matches 13 bases. V shed 2 bases and J 1 base; nucleotides not matched to a gene: 5. Germline CDR1 SEHNR, CDR2 FQNEAQ (reference sequence). CDR3 size: 18 residues. The complete variable domain, with remaining parts taken from reference TRBV7-9 and TRBJ2-1, reads DTGVSQNPRHKITKRGQNVTFRCDPISEHNRLYWYRQTLGQGPEFLTYFQNEAQLEKSRLLSDRFSAERPKGSFSTLEIQRTEQGDSAMYLCASSLIRGLAGSYNEQFFGPGTRLTVL.

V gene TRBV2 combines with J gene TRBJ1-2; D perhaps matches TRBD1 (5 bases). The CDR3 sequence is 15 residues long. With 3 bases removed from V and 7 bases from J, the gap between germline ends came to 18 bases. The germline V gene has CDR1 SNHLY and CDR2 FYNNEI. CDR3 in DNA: TGTGCCAGCAGTGATAATCCGGCAGGGTCGGCTGGCTACACCTTC. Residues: CASSDNPAGSAGYTF.

The CDR3 nucleotides read TGTGCCAGCAGTTACTCGGCAAAGAACTATGGCTACACCTTC. It codes for CASSYSAKNYGYTF. The chain recombines TRBV6-5 with TRBJ1-2; no clear D. The V and J ends lost 0 bases and 2 bases respectively, with 7 bases between them. Germline lookup yields CDR1 MNHEY and CDR2 SVGAGI. The CDR3 covers 14 residues.

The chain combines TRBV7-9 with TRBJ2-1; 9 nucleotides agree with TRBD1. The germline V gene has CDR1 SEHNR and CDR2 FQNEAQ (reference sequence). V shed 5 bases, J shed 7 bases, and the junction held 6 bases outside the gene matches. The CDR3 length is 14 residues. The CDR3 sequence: CASSPDRGTNEQFF. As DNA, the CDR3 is TGTGCCAGCAGCCCGGACAGGGGTACAAATGAGCAGTTCTTC. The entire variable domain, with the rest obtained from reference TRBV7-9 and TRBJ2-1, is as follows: DTGVSQNPRHKITKRGQNVTFRCDPISEHNRLYWYRQTLGQGPEFLTYFQNEAQLEKSRLLSDRFSAERPKGSFSTLEIQRTEQGDSAMYLCASSPDRGTNEQFFGPGTRLTVL.

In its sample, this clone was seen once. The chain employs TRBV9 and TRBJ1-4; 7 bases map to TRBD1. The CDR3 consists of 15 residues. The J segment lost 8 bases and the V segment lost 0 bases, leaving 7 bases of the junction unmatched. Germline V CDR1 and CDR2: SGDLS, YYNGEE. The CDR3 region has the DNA TGTGCCAGCAGCGTAGAAGCAGGGGGACTCGAAAAACTGTTTTTT. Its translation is CASSVEAGGLEKLFF.

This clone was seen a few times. CDR3 sequence: CASGGGLNTEAFF. CDR3 bases: TGTGCCAGCGGAGGAGGGTTGAACACTGAAGCTTTCTTT. The chain links TRBV28 to TRBJ1-1; no clear D. Between the trimmed V and J ends, which lost 8 bases and 0 bases, there was a span of 10 bases. CDR3 length: 13 residues. The germline CDR1 and CDR2 sequences are MDHEN and SYDVKM.